The TCR beta chain under discussion was sequenced for a study of spatial heterogeneity in lung cancer. Time point reported: sample taken at primary tumor resection. TCRdb passed the 5' RACE reads through MiXCR, listing each CDR3 protein once. There are about 21,000 distinct CDR3 sequences in the sample; roughly 4.5% occur only once, and about 7% lies in the top ten. The CDR3 loop spans 14 amino acids. CDR1 and CDR2 from the germline V gene are MNHNY and SVGAGI (reference sequence). V shed 7 bases, J shed 7 bases, and the junction held 8 bases outside the gene matches. This clonotype was sampled from a male donor with early-stage non-small cell lung cancer. V is TRBV6-6 and J is TRBJ1-4; 8 positions match TRBD1. This specimen consisted of PBMCs, obtained at surgery. In DNA form, the CDR3 reads TGTGCCAGCAATCTCGGACAGGGAAGTGAAAAACTGTTTTTT. Encoded protein: CASNLGQGSEKLFF.